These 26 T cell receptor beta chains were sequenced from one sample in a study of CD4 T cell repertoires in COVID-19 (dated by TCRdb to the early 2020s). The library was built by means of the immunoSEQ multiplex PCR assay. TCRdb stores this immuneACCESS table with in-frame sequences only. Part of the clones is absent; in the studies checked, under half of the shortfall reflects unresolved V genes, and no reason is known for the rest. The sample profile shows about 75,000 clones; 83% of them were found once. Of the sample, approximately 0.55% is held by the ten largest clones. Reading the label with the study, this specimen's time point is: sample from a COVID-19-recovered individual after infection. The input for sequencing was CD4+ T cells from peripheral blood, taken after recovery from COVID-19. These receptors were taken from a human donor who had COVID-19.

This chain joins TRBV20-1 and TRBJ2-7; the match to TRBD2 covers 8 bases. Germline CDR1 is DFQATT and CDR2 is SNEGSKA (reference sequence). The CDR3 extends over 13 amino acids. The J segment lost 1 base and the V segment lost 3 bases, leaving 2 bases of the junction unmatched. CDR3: CSASGGGSYEQYF. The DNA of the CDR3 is TGCAGTGCTAGTGGCGGGGGGTCCTACGAGCAGTACTTC.

The CDR3 sequence is CASSFSSGQGMNTEAFF. CDR3 DNA sequence: TGTGCCAGCAGCTTCTCGTCGGGACAGGGAATGAACACTGAAGCTTTCTTT. The V gene is TRBV11-2, the J gene TRBJ1-1; 9 bases line up with TRBD1. V shed 3 bases and J 0 bases; nucleotides not matched to a gene: 8. This CDR3 has 17 residues. Germline V CDR1 and CDR2: SGHAT, FQNNGV.

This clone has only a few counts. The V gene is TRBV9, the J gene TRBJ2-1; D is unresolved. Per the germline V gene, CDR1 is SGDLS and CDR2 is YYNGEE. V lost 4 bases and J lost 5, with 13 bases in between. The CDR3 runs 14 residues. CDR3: CASSPRFEHNEQFF. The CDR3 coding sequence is TGTGCCAGCAGCCCCCGTTTTGAGCACAATGAGCAGTTCTTC.

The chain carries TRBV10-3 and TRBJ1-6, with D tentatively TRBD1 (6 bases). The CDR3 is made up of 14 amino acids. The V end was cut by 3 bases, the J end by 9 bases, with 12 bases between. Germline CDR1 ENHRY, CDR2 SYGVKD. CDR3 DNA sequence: TGTGCCATCAGTGACCAGGGGCCCGGTTCACCCCTCCACTTT. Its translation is CAISDQGPGSPLHF.

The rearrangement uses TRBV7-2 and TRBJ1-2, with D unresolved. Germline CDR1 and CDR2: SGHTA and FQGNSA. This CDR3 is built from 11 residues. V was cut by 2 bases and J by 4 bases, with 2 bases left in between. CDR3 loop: CASSLTYGYTF. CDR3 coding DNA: TGTGCCAGCAGCTTAACCTATGGCTACACCTTC.

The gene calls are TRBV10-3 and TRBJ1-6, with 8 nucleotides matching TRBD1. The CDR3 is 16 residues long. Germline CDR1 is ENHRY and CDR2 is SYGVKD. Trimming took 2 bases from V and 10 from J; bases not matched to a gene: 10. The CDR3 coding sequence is TGTGCCATCAGTGAGGATGCAGGGGGCTTGGGATCACCCCTCCACTTT. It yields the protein CAISEDAGGLGSPLHF.

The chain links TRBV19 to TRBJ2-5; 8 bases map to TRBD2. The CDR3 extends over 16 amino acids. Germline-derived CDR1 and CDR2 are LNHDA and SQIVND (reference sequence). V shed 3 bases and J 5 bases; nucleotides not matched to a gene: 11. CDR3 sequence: CASSIFTSGGRETQYF. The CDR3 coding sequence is TGTGCCAGTAGTATCTTCACGTCGGGAGGGAGGGAGACCCAGTACTTC.

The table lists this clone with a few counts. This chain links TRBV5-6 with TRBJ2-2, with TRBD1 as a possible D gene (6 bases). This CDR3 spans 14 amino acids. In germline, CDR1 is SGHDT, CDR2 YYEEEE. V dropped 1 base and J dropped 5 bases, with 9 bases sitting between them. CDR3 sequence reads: CASSLTGTTGELFF. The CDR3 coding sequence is TGTGCCAGCAGCTTGACTGGGACAACCGGGGAGCTGTTTTTT.

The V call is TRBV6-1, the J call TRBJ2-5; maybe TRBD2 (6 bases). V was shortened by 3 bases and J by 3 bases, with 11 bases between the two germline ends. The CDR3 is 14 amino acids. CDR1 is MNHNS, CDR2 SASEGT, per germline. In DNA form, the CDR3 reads TGTGCCAGCAGTGATAGCGGACGGAAAGAGACCCAGTACTTC. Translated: CASSDSGRKETQYF.

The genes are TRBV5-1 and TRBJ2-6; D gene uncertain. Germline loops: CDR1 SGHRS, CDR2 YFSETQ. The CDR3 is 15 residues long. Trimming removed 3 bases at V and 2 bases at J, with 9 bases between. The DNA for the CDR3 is TGCGCCAGCAGCTCTGGAAGCCCTGGGGCCAACGTCCTGACTTTC. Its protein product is CASSSGSPGANVLTF. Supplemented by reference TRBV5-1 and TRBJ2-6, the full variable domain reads KAGVTQTPRYLIKTRGQQVTLSCSPISGHRSVSWYQQTPGQGLQFLFEYFSETQRNKGNFPGRFSGRQFSNSRSEMNVSTLELGDSALYLCASSSGSPGANVLTFGAGSRLTVL.

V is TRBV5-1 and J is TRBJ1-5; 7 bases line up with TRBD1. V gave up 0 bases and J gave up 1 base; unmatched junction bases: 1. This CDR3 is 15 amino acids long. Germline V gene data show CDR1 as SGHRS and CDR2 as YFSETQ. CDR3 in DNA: TGCGCCAGCAGCTTGGTGACAGGGAGCAATCAGCCCCAGCATTTT. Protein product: CASSLVTGSNQPQHF.

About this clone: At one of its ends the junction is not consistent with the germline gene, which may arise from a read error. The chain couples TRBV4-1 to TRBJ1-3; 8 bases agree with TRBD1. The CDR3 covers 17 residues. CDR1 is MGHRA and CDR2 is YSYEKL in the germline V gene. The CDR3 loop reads CACSRQGLSISGNTIYF. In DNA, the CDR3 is TGCGCCTGCAGCCGACAGGGGCTCTCTATCTCTGGAAACACCATATATTTT.

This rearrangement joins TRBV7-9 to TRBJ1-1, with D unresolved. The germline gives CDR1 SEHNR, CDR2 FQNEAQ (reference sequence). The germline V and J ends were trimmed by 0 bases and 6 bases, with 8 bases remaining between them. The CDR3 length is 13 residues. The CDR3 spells CASSLAEASEAFF. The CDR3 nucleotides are TGTGCCAGCAGCTTAGCGGAAGCGTCTGAAGCTTTCTTT.

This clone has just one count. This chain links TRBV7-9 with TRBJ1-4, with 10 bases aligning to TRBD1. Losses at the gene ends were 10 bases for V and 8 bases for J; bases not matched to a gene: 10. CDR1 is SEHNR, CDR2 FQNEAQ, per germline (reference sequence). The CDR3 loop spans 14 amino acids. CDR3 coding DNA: TGTGCCATCCACTCCGGGACAGGGGAAGAAAAACTGTTTTTT. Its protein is CAIHSGTGEEKLFF.

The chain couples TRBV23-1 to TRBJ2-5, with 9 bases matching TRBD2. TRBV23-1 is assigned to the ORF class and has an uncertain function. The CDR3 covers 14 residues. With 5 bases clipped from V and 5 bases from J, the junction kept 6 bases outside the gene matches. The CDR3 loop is CASSSGRPGETQYF. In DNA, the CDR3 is TGCGCCAGCAGTAGCGGGAGGCCTGGGGAGACCCAGTACTTC.

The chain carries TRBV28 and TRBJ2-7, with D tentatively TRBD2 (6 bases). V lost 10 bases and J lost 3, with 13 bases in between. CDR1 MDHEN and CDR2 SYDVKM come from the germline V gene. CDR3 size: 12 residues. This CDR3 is CATWGGVYEQYF. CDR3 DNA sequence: TGTGCCACGTGGGGAGGAGTCTACGAGCAGTACTTC.

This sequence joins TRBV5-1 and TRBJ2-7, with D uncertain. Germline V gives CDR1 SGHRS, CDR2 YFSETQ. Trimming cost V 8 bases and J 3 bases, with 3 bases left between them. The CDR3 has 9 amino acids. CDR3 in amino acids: CARGYEQYF. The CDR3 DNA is TGCGCCAGAGGCTACGAGCAGTACTTC.

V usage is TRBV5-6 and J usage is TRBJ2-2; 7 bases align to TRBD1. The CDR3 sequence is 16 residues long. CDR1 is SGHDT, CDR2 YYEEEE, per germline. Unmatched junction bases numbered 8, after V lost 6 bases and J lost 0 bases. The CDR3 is CASTLTGTANTGELFF. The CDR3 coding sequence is TGTGCCAGCACGCTTACCGGGACAGCGAACACCGGGGAGCTGTTTTTT.

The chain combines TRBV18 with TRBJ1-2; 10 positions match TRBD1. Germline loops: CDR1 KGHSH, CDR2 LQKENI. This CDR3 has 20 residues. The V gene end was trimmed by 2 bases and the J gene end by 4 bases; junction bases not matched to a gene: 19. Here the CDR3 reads CASSPKNSGTGDSWFYGYTF. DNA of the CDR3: TGTGCCAGCTCACCAAAAAACTCCGGGACAGGGGATTCGTGGTTCTATGGCTACACCTTC.

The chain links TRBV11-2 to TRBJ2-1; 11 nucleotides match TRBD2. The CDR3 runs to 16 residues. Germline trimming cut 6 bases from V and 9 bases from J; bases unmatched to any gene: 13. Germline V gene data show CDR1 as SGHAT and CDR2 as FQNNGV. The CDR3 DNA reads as TGTGCCAGCAGACTTATTTTCGGGACTAGCGGTCCTGAGCAGTTCTTC. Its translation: CASRLIFGTSGPEQFF.

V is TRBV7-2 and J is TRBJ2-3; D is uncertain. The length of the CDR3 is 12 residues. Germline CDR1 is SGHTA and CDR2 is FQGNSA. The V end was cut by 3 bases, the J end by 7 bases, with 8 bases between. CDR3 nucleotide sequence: TGTGCCAGCAGCTTTAGCCTTAATACGCAGTATTTT. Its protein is CASSFSLNTQYF.

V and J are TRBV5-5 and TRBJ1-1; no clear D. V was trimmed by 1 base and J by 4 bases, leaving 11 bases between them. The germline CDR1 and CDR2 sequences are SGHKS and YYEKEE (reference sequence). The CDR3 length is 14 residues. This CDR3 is CASSLLAGSTEAFF. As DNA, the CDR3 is TGTGCCAGCAGCTTGTTAGCAGGAAGCACTGAAGCTTTCTTT.

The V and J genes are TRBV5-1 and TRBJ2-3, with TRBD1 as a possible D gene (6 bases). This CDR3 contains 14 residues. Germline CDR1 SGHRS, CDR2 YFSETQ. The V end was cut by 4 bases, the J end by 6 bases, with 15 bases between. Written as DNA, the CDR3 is TGCGCCAGCAGCGTCTACGTAGGGGGTGATACGCAGTATTTT. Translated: CASSVYVGGDTQYF.

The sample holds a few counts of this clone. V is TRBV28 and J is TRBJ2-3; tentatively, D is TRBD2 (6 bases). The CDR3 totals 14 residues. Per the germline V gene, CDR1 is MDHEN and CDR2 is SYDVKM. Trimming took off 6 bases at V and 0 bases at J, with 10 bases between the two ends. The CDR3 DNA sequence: TGTGCCAGCAGCCCCAGCGGGAGCACAGATACGCAGTATTTT. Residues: CASSPSGSTDTQYF.

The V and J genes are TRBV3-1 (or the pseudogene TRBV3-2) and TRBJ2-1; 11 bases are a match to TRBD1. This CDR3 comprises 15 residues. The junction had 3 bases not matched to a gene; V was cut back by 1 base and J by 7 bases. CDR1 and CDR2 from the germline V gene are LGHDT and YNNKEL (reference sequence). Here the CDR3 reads CASSQAGTGGNEQFF. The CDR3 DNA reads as TGTGCCAGCAGCCAAGCAGGGACAGGGGGGAATGAGCAGTTCTTC.

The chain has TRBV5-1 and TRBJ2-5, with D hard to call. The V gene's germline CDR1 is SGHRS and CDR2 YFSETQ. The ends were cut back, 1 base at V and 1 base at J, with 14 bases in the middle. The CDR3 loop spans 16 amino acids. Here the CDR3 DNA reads TGCGCCAGCAGCTTGAGGGTCCAGCAACTCCAAGAGACCCAGTACTTC. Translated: CASSLRVQQLQETQYF.